This entry lists 23 T cell receptor beta chains sequenced from one sample in a study of identifying expanded T cells in peripheral blood. Generated by immunoSEQ multiplex PCR, the TCRdb table keeps only in-frame clones and is missing some. The repertoire holds some 95,000 clones, approximately 84% seen once, with 5.6% in the top ten. Source material: blood. The receptor set was obtained from a person aged 18 to 75 in good health.

This clone was seen only once. J is TRBJ2-1 and V is TRBV9; 7 nucleotides line up with TRBD2. V was pared by 1 base and J by 0 bases, with 4 bases of the junction left unmatched. This CDR3 region has 16 residues. Germline-derived CDR1 and CDR2 are SGDLS and YYNGEE. The CDR3 DNA reads as TGTGCCAGCAGCGTAACCGGGGGGTACTCCTACAATGAGCAGTTCTTC. Its translation is CASSVTGGYSYNEQFF.

This clone was observed many times. This chain links TRBV7-9 with TRBJ2-3; possibly TRBD1 for D (6 bases). The V end lost 4 bases, the J end lost 0 bases, and 14 bases lay between the germline ends. Per the germline V gene, CDR1 is SEHNR and CDR2 is FQNEAQ (reference sequence). This CDR3 comprises 16 residues. CDR3 nucleotide sequence: TGTGCCAGCAGCTCCACCAGGACAGCTAGCACAGATACGCAGTATTTT. It specifies CASSSTRTASTDTQYF.

V usage is TRBV5-1 and J usage is TRBJ2-7, with 9 bases matching TRBD1. CDR3 size: 12 residues. Trimming took 4 bases from V and 5 from J; bases not matched to a gene: 1. Per the germline V gene, CDR1 is SGHRS and CDR2 is YFSETQ. The CDR3 region is CASSRDRDEQYF. In DNA, the CDR3 is TGCGCCAGCAGCCGGGACAGGGACGAGCAGTACTTC. The full variable domain, with the rest looked up from reference TRBV5-1 and TRBJ2-7, is KAGVTQTPRYLIKTRGQQVTLSCSPISGHRSVSWYQQTPGQGLQFLFEYFSETQRNKGNFPGRFSGRQFSNSRSEMNVSTLELGDSALYLCASSRDRDEQYFGPGTRLTVT.

The gene calls are TRBV30 and TRBJ1-1; TRBD1 might be the D (5 bases). The germline V gene has CDR1 GTSNPN and CDR2 SVGIG (reference sequence). The V gene lost 0 bases and the J gene lost 6 bases, with 17 bases spanning the gap. The CDR3 is made up of 15 amino acids. Here the CDR3 reads CAWSVQYQGGPEAFF. CDR3 coding DNA: TGTGCCTGGAGTGTACAATACCAGGGTGGCCCTGAAGCTTTCTTT.

The rearrangement links TRBV2 to TRBJ2-5, with D possibly called TRBD1 or TRBD2 (7 bases each). V was pared by 7 bases and J by 5 bases, with 14 bases between. Looked up from germline, CDR1 is SNHLY and CDR2 is FYNNEI. The CDR3 loop spans 13 amino acids. As DNA, the CDR3 is TGTGCCAGCAAACGACAGGGAGGGGAGACCCAGTACTTC. Translating it yields CASKRQGGETQYF.

This clone is labeled as large. This chain connects TRBV7-9 to TRBJ1-1, with a possible D match to TRBD1 (5 bases). The V end was cut by 7 bases, the J end by 11 bases, with 23 bases between. In germline, CDR1 is SEHNR, CDR2 FQNEAQ (reference sequence). This CDR3 spans 14 amino acids. CDR3 bases: TGTGCCAGCAACTCACTAGGGACGGACCTTGGGGCTTTCTTT. Translating it yields CASNSLGTDLGAFF.

This sequence joins TRBV4-1 and TRBJ1-2, with D uncertain. The CDR3 contains 13 residues. Trimming pared 1 base from V and 11 bases from J, leaving 14 bases between. Germline values: CDR1 MGHRA, CDR2 YSYEKL. CDR3 residues: CASSQGRAERYTF. The DNA of the CDR3 is TGCGCCAGCAGCCAAGGAAGGGCGGAACGATACACCTTC.

The V gene is TRBV27, the J gene TRBJ2-1; perhaps TRBD2 as D (5 bases). Germline V gene data show CDR1 as MNHEY and CDR2 as SMNVEV (reference sequence). Trimming shortened V by 3 bases and J by 2 bases, and 11 bases separated the two germline ends. There are 15 residues in the CDR3. CDR3 in DNA: TGTGCCAGCAGTTTCGACGGGGATACCTACAATGAGCAGTTCTTC. Protein: CASSFDGDTYNEQFF.

The rearrangement uses TRBV30 and TRBJ2-5; D might be TRBD1 (5 bases). TRBJ2-7 explains the end of the DNA better; the J call may be wrong. The CDR3 contains 13 residues. Germline V gene sequence: CDR1 GTSNPN, CDR2 SVGIG (reference sequence). The CDR3 here is CAWRPDRDYEQYF. The CDR3 bases are TGTGCCTGGAGACCAGACAGAGACTACGAGCAGTACTTC.

The gene calls are TRBV15 and TRBJ1-5, with D unresolved. The CDR3 covers 13 residues. CDR1 and CDR2 (germline): LNHNV, YYDKDF (reference sequence). The ends were cut back, 0 bases at V and 5 bases at J, with 5 bases in the middle. CDR3 sequence: CATSRDWHQPQHF. DNA for the CDR3: TGTGCCACCAGCAGAGATTGGCATCAGCCCCAGCATTTT.

This sequence joins TRBV6-5 and TRBJ1-5; D is unresolved. Trimming removed 7 bases at V and 0 bases at J, with 7 bases between. The CDR3 length is 13 residues. Germline lookup yields CDR1 MNHEY and CDR2 SVGAGI. DNA for the CDR3: TGTGCCAGCACCTATGGTAGCAATCAGCCCCAGCATTTT. Residues: CASTYGSNQPQHF.

The chain has TRBV9 and TRBJ1-4; D possibly corresponds to TRBD1 (5 bases). The ends were cut back, 0 bases at V and 1 base at J, with 13 bases in the middle. Germline CDR1 SGDLS, CDR2 YYNGEE. The CDR3 loop spans 17 amino acids. The DNA of the CDR3 is TGTGCCAGCAGCGTAGGAGGGGTTATTAGAACTAATGAAAAACTGTTTTTT. Residues: CASSVGGVIRTNEKLFF.

The CDR3 spells CASSELDRGPYEQYF. As DNA, the CDR3 is TGTGCCAGCAGCGAACTGGACAGGGGGCCTTACGAGCAGTACTTC. The genes are TRBV2 and TRBJ2-7; 11 nucleotides match TRBD1. The CDR3 runs to 15 residues. V trimming: 6 bases; J trimming: 4 bases; junction bases outside the gene matches: 8. Germline CDR1 reads SNHLY; CDR2 reads FYNNEI.

This chain joins TRBV10-1 and TRBJ1-6, with unresolved D. Trimming stripped 9 bases from V and 7 bases from J, with 10 bases between. The CDR3 length is 12 residues. The germline gives CDR1 WNHNN, CDR2 SYGVQD (reference sequence). The CDR3: CARGMQNSPLHF. The CDR3 DNA reads TGCGCCAGAGGGATGCAAAATTCACCCCTCCACTTT.

The CDR3 sequence is CASSLALTGTGDDTEAFF. The CDR3 DNA is TGTGCCAGCAGCTTAGCCCTCACCGGGACAGGGGATGACACTGAAGCTTTCTTT. This sequence joins TRBV7-2 and TRBJ1-1; TRBD1 matches 10 bases. Looked up from germline, CDR1 is SGHTA and CDR2 is FQGNSA. V shed 0 bases, J shed 3 bases, and the junction held 10 bases outside the gene matches. This CDR3 region has 18 residues.

The chain is built from TRBV7-8 and TRBJ2-7, with 7 bases that match TRBD2. Germline CDR1 is SGHVS and CDR2 is FQNEAQ. The CDR3 consists of 14 residues. After removal of 0 bases from V and 5 bases from J, the junction contained 4 bases not matched to a gene. Here the CDR3 reads CASSLAGGRDEQYF. DNA of the CDR3: TGTGCCAGCAGCTTAGCAGGAGGGAGGGACGAGCAGTACTTC.

This clone has only a few counts. The chain uses TRBV19 and TRBJ1-1; 7 bases are shared with TRBD1. The CDR3 is 16 residues long. After removal of 5 bases from V and 4 bases from J, the junction contained 13 bases not matched to a gene. The germline gives CDR1 LNHDA, CDR2 SQIVND (reference sequence). The CDR3 spells CASSDLTGTRSTEAFF. The CDR3 DNA sequence: TGTGCCAGTAGTGACCTGACAGGGACTCGGAGCACTGAAGCTTTCTTT.

This rearrangement joins TRBV7-9 to TRBJ1-3; D gene uncertain. The CDR3 extends over 15 amino acids. Germline lookup yields CDR1 SEHNR and CDR2 FQNEAQ (reference sequence). V was cut by 0 bases and J by 0 bases, with 6 bases left in between. The CDR3 sequence is CASSLAGGSGNTIYF. The CDR3 nucleotides are TGTGCCAGCAGCTTAGCGGGAGGCTCTGGAAACACCATATATTTT.

In nucleotides, the CDR3 is TGCAGCGTTGGGGCTGGGGGTAACTATGGCTACACCTTC. It codes for CSVGAGGNYGYTF. This rearrangement joins TRBV29-1 to TRBJ1-2; TRBD1 might be the D (5 bases). The CDR3 totals 13 residues. V was trimmed by 4 bases and J by 1 base, leaving 10 bases between them. Per germline, CDR1 SQVTM and CDR2 ANQGSEA.

This rearrangement joins TRBV29-1 to TRBJ1-1; 7 nucleotides agree with TRBD1. With 4 bases clipped from V and 0 bases from J, the junction kept 5 bases outside the gene matches. Germline loops: CDR1 SQVTM, CDR2 ANQGSEA. The CDR3 runs to 14 residues. The CDR3 is CSVGQGWMNTEAFF. The CDR3, as DNA: TGCAGCGTTGGACAGGGATGGATGAACACTGAAGCTTTCTTT. Drawing the rest from reference TRBV29-1 and TRBJ1-1, the complete variable domain is SAVISQKPSRDICQRGTSLTIQCQVDSQVTMMFWYRQQPGQSLTLIATANQGSEATYESGFVIDKFPISRPNLTFSTLTVSNMSPEDSSIYLCSVGQGWMNTEAFFGQGTRLTVV.

The rearrangement links TRBV6-1 to TRBJ1-2, with D perhaps matching TRBD1 (5 bases). The CDR3 spans 13 residues. Germline V CDR1 and CDR2: MNHNS, SASEGT. The V and J ends lost 6 bases and 7 bases respectively, with 15 bases between them. CDR3: CASSPILRGGYTF. The CDR3 nucleotides read TGTGCCAGCAGCCCGATCTTAAGGGGTGGCTACACCTTC.

The J gene is TRBJ1-2, the V gene TRBV30; D uncertain. V lost 0 bases, J lost 7 bases, and 18 bases lay in between. This CDR3 is built from 15 residues. Germline V gives CDR1 GTSNPN, CDR2 SVGIG (reference sequence). CDR3: CAWSVLGRGNRGYTF. In DNA, the CDR3 is TGTGCCTGGAGTGTACTGGGTAGAGGGAATCGTGGCTACACCTTC. The whole variable domain, filled in from reference TRBV30 and TRBJ1-2, reads SQTIHQWPATLVQPVGSPLSLECTVEGTSNPNLYWYRQAAGRGLQLLFYSVGIGQISSEVPQNLSASRPQDRQFILSSKKLLLSDSGFYLCAWSVLGRGNRGYTFGSGTRLTVV.

The chain couples TRBV4-1 to TRBJ2-1; D is unresolved. Trimming left V 0 bases short and J 7 bases short, with 7 bases between. Germline-derived CDR1 and CDR2 are MGHRA and YSYEKL. The CDR3 totals 13 residues. The chain's CDR3 is CASSQDLHNEQFF. CDR3 nucleotide sequence: TGCGCCAGCAGCCAAGATCTCCATAATGAGCAGTTCTTC.